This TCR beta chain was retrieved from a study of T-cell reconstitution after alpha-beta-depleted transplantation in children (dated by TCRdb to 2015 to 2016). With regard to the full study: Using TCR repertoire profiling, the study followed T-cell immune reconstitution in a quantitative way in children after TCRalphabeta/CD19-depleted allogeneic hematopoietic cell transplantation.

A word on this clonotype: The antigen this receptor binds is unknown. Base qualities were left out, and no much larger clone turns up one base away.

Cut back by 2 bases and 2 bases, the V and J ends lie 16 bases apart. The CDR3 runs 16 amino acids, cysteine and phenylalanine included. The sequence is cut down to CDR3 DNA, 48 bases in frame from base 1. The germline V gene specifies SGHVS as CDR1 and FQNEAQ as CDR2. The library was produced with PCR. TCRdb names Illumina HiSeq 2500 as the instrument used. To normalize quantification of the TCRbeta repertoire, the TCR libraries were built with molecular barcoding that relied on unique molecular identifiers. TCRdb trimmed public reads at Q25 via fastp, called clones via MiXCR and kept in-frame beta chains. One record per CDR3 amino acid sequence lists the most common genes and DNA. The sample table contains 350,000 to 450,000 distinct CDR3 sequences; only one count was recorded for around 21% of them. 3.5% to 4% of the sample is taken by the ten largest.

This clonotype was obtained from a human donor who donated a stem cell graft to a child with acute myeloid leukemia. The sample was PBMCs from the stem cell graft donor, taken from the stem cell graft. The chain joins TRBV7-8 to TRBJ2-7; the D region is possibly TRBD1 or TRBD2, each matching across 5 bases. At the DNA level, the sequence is TGTGCCAGCAGCTTATGGGGCGGGCAGGGAGCCTACGAGCAGTACTTC. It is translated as CASSLWGGQGAYEQYF. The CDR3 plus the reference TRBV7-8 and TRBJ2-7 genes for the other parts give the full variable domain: GAGVSQSPRYKVAKRGQDVALRCDPISGHVSLFWYQQALGQGPEFLTYFQNEAQLDKSGLPSDRFFAERPEGSVSTLKIQRTQQEDSAVYLCASSLWGGQGAYEQYFGPGTRLTVT.